The 2 T cell receptor beta chains below were found in one sample sequenced in a study of blood T cell repertoires in COVID-19 (dated by TCRdb to between 2020 and 2021). Receptors were amplified or captured by the immunoSEQ multiplex PCR assay. TCRdb took this table from immuneACCESS and kept in-frame rearrangements with V and J called. Such tables lack part of the clones; where checked against another copy, unresolved V genes explain under half of the gap, and the rest is unexplained. The sample table holds fewer than 350,000 clones, of which less than 95% were seen once. The ten largest clonotypes hold approximately 3% of the sample. The sample was PBMCs or T cells enriched from blood (not recorded which). The receptors shown here come from a man aged 35-49 years who had been exposed to COVID-19.

This chain connects TRBV6-5 to TRBJ2-1, with a weak D call TRBD2 (5 bases). Per the germline V gene, CDR1 is MNHEY and CDR2 is SVGAGI. The CDR3 loop spans 12 amino acids. Trimming left V 2 bases short and J 8 bases short, with 7 bases between. CDR3 in DNA: TGTGCCAGCAGTTACGCGGGTGATGAGCAGTTCTTC. Amino acids: CASSYAGDEQFF.

The chain is built from TRBV19 and TRBJ2-6, with TRBD2 identical over 7 bases. This CDR3 comprises 13 residues. Germline V gene data show CDR1 as LNHDA and CDR2 as SQIVND (reference sequence). Unmatched junction bases numbered 1, after V lost 9 bases and J lost 2 bases. In DNA form, the CDR3 reads TGTGCCAGCCGGGGGGCTGGGGCCAACGTCCTGACTTTC. Translation gives CASRGAGANVLTF.